The 26 T cell receptor beta chains listed next were all sequenced from one sample in a study of T cells in Graves' hyperthyroidism and ophthalmopathy. TCR beta CDR3 regions were amplified from RNA. The TCR CDR3 first-round RT-PCR relied on the HTBI primer set. One entry per CDR3 protein results from TCRdb running MiXCR on the multiplex PCR reads. This table holds approximately 570,000 distinct CDR3 sequences, about 20% found once. The sample taken for sequencing was blood. Every receptor here comes from a man aged 35 to 55 with Graves' ophthalmopathy.

The chain is built from TRBV20-1 and TRBJ2-3; D unresolved. This CDR3 contains 13 residues. V lost 3 bases and J lost 4, with 11 bases in between. Germline V CDR1 and CDR2: DFQATT, SNEGSKA (reference sequence). The CDR3 reads CSARRPGPDTQYF. DNA of the CDR3: TGCAGTGCTAGGAGGCCCGGGCCAGATACGCAGTATTTT.

This rearrangement joins TRBV10-1 to TRBJ1-2; 7 bases agree with TRBD1. V dropped 5 bases and J dropped 1; count of bases not matched to a gene: 4. The CDR3 consists of 14 residues. The V gene's germline CDR1 is WNHNN and CDR2 SYGVQD (reference sequence). CDR3 DNA: TGCGCCAGCAGTTTCTGGACAGGTAACTATGGCTACACCTTC. It is translated as CASSFWTGNYGYTF.

The rearrangement uses TRBV12-3 or TRBV12-4 and TRBJ1-5; D is unclear. The V gene lost 2 bases and the J gene lost 6 bases, with 8 bases spanning the gap. This CDR3 is built from 13 residues. The CDR3 DNA follows: TGTGCCAGCAGTTTACAGGAAGGTCAGCCCCAGCATTTT. It is translated as CASSLQEGQPQHF.

This chain links TRBV9 with TRBJ1-1, with TRBD1 identical over 7 bases. Germline lookup yields CDR1 SGDLS and CDR2 YYNGEE. CDR3 size: 14 residues. V shed 0 bases, J shed 5 bases, and the junction held 4 bases outside the gene matches. DNA for the CDR3: TGTGCCAGCAGCGTAGGCAGGGGGAGGACTGAAGCTTTCTTT. Its translation is CASSVGRGRTEAFF.

This clonotype was found many times. This sequence joins TRBV2 and TRBJ2-1; TRBD2 matches at 11 bases. J was trimmed by 3 bases and V by 5 bases; bases with no gene match: 9. The CDR3 is 17 residues long. Germline values: CDR1 SNHLY, CDR2 FYNNEI. CDR3 sequence: CASSRTSGPGDYNEQFF. The DNA for the CDR3 is TGTGCCAGCAGTCGGACTAGCGGGCCGGGGGACTACAATGAGCAGTTCTTC.

This sequence joins TRBV20-1 and TRBJ1-1; weak D call: TRBD1 (5 bases). V gave up 7 bases and J gave up 10 bases, with 16 bases separating them. Germline V gene sequence: CDR1 DFQATT, CDR2 SNEGSKA (reference sequence). The CDR3 is 11 amino acids. CDR3 in DNA: TGCAGTGTAGGGGACCTAAGCGGAGCTTTCTTT. This gives the protein CSVGDLSGAFF.

This clonotype has just a few counts. This rearrangement joins TRBV4-2 to TRBJ2-1; D could derive from TRBD1 or TRBD2 (5 bases each). Germline lookup yields CDR1 LGHNA and CDR2 YNFKEQ. The CDR3 sequence is 14 residues long. V lost 4 bases, J lost 6 bases, and 13 bases lay in between. The CDR3 spells CASSPDGALNEQFF. The CDR3 bases are TGTGCCAGCAGCCCCGACGGGGCACTCAATGAGCAGTTCTTC.

This sequence joins TRBV29-1 and TRBJ2-2; 13 bases line up with TRBD2. CDR1 and CDR2 from the germline V gene are SQVTM and ANQGSEA. The CDR3 contains 15 residues. The J segment lost 5 bases and the V segment lost 7 bases, leaving 7 bases of the junction unmatched. The chain's CDR3 is CSARLAGGGTGELFF. Here the CDR3 DNA reads TGCAGCGCCCGACTAGCGGGAGGAGGGACCGGGGAGCTGTTTTTT.

The chain couples TRBV28 to TRBJ1-2; D not certain. The CDR3 is 14 amino acids. V was trimmed by 5 bases and J by 2 bases, leaving 12 bases between them. The germline V gene has CDR1 MDHEN and CDR2 SYDVKM. The CDR3 coding sequence is TGTGCCAGCAGTCCTCCTACTATGAACTATGGCTACACCTTC. Protein: CASSPPTMNYGYTF.

This clonotype appeared a few times. A read error may be the cause here, since a much bigger clone is one base away. V usage is TRBV28 and J usage is TRBJ2-7; TRBD2 aligns across 10 bases. Germline CDR1 reads MDHEN; CDR2 reads SYDVKM. Germline trimming cut 4 bases from V and 9 bases from J; bases unmatched to any gene: 9. The CDR3 length is 14 residues. The CDR3 nucleotides are TGTGCCAGCAGTTCCCCCGGGACTAGCGTCGGGCAGTACTTC. This encodes CASSSPGTSVGQYF.

The chain links TRBV10-3 to TRBJ2-1; 8 bases fit TRBD2. With V trimmed by 8 bases and J by 7 bases, 10 bases remained unmatched. CDR1 and CDR2 (germline): ENHRY, SYGVKD. CDR3 length: 14 residues. CDR3 residues: CAISPGGASNEQFF. The CDR3 DNA reads as TGTGCCATCTCCCCCGGGGGGGCATCGAATGAGCAGTTCTTC.

CDR3 sequence reads: CSASIGRGGGEKLFF. The DNA for the CDR3 is TGCAGTGCTAGTATTGGCAGGGGCGGCGGGGAAAAACTGTTTTTT. The gene calls are TRBV20-1 and TRBJ1-4; maybe TRBD1 (6 bases). The germline CDR1 and CDR2 sequences are DFQATT and SNEGSKA (reference sequence). The CDR3 sequence is 15 residues long. V lost 3 bases, J lost 8 bases, and 19 bases lay in between.

This clonotype was recorded many times. The chain is built from TRBV12-3 or TRBV12-4 and TRBJ2-7; weak D call: TRBD2 (5 bases). The CDR3 spans 12 residues. V gave up 5 bases and J gave up 2 bases, with 7 bases separating them. The CDR3 sequence is CASSILAYEQYF. CDR3 coding DNA: TGTGCCAGCAGTATACTAGCCTACGAGCAGTACTTC.

Ten or more counts support this clonotype. The chain joins TRBV3-1 to TRBJ1-4, with D unclear. The CDR3 is 13 amino acids. The germline V gene encodes CDR1 LGHDT and CDR2 YNNKEL (reference sequence). The V gene lost 4 bases and the J gene lost 6 bases, with 9 bases spanning the gap. CDR3 in amino acids: CASSRTEYEKLFF. CDR3 DNA: TGTGCCAGCAGCCGGACGGAGTATGAAAAACTGTTTTTT.

This clonotype was counted between two and nine times. This chain links TRBV7-9 with TRBJ2-1, with 13 positions matching TRBD2. CDR3 length equals 13 residues. The ends lost 8 bases at V and 7 bases at J; junction bases unmatched: 2. In germline, CDR1 is SEHNR, CDR2 FQNEAQ (reference sequence). CDR3 coding DNA: TGTGCCAGCGTACTAGCGGGGGGGAATGAGCAGTTCTTC. This encodes CASVLAGGNEQFF.

This clonotype was found a few times. The chain couples TRBV6-2 or TRBV6-3 to TRBJ2-7; 7 bases line up with TRBD1. CDR1 and CDR2 from the germline V gene are MNHEY and SVGEGT. The ends lost 6 bases at V and 1 base at J; junction bases unmatched: 6. This CDR3 contains 14 residues. CDR3 coding DNA: TGTGCCAGCAGAGACAGGGAAGCTTCCTACGAGCAGTACTTC. It yields the protein CASRDREASYEQYF.

This clonotype has ten or more counts. The chain is built from TRBV7-2 and TRBJ1-2, with a tentative D call TRBD1 (6 bases). The germline V gene has CDR1 SGHTA and CDR2 FQGNSA. V dropped 3 bases and J dropped 7 bases, with 18 bases sitting between them. The CDR3 contains 15 residues. The CDR3 coding sequence is TGTGCCAGCAGCTTCCTGGACAGCCGGGGAGGTGGCTACACCTTC. This translates into CASSFLDSRGGGYTF.

Remarks on this clonotype: A read error is possible here, since a much larger clone lies one base away. The chain carries TRBV9 and TRBJ2-1; D tentatively fits TRBD1 or TRBD2 (5 bases each). CDR3 length: 15 amino acids. Trimming removed 3 bases from V and 0 bases from J, with 10 bases in between. The germline V gene encodes CDR1 SGDLS and CDR2 YYNGEE. CDR3 amino acids: CASSAGTYSYNEQFF. The CDR3 coding sequence is TGTGCCAGCAGCGCAGGGACCTACTCCTACAATGAGCAGTTCTTC.

The V and J genes are TRBV30 and TRBJ2-1; the D gene is possibly TRBD2 (6 bases). V shed 2 bases and J shed 4 bases, with 12 bases lying between them. This CDR3 has 14 amino acids. CDR1 is GTSNPN and CDR2 is SVGIG in the germline V gene (reference sequence). Here the CDR3 DNA reads TGTGCCTGGAGTTCACGGGACTCTTACAATGAGCAGTTCTTC. Amino acid sequence: CAWSSRDSYNEQFF.

The chain links TRBV6-1 to TRBJ1-5; 7 bases match TRBD1. This CDR3 is 14 amino acids long. The V gene's germline CDR1 is MNHNS and CDR2 SASEGT. V dropped 10 bases and J dropped 2; count of bases not matched to a gene: 8. The CDR3 DNA follows: TGTGCCACCGATAGACAGGGCGGCAATCAGCCCCAGCATTTT. Encoded protein: CATDRQGGNQPQHF.

This clonotype has just a few counts. The chain joins TRBV6-2 or TRBV6-3 to TRBJ2-7; 13 nucleotides line up with TRBD2. The CDR3 is 15 amino acids. Trimming at V came to 6 bases and at J to 4 bases, leaving 6 bases not matched to a gene. Looked up from germline, CDR1 is MNHEY and CDR2 is SVGEGT. The CDR3, as DNA: TGTGCCAGCAGGCGGACTAGCGGGAGTTTGTACGAGCAGTACTTC. This gives the protein CASRRTSGSLYEQYF.

The genes are TRBV14 and TRBJ2-3; D remains unclear. The germline V gene encodes CDR1 SGHDN and CDR2 FVKESK. The CDR3 sequence is 12 residues long. The V and J ends lost 3 bases and 5 bases respectively, with 6 bases between them. CDR3 in amino acids: CASSHGRDTQYF. In DNA, the CDR3 is TGTGCCAGCAGCCACGGTCGAGATACGCAGTATTTT. Looking up the rest from reference TRBV14 and TRBJ2-3 gives the full variable domain: EAGVTQFPSHSVIEKGQTVTLRCDPISGHDNLYWYRRVMGKEIKFLLHFVKESKQDESGMPNNRFLAERTGGTYSTLKVQPAELEDSGVYFCASSHGRDTQYFGPGTRLTVL.

The sample holds many counts of this clonotype. V is TRBV3-1 and J is TRBJ1-1; possibly TRBD1 for D (6 bases). Germline V gives CDR1 LGHDT, CDR2 YNNKEL (reference sequence). The CDR3 has 15 amino acids. V was shortened by 2 bases and J by 0 bases, with 10 bases between the two germline ends. The CDR3 nucleotides are TGTGCCAGCAGCCAACGACAGGTCATGAACACTGAAGCTTTCTTT. Translating it yields CASSQRQVMNTEAFF.

This clonotype was seen a handful of times. CDR3 nucleotides: TGTGCCAGCACCGCGGGACAGGGGTCTCCGAGCTCTGGGGCCAACGTCCTGACTTTC. Its protein product is CASTAGQGSPSSGANVLTF. J is TRBJ2-6 and V is TRBV18, with 10 bases fitting TRBD1. Trimming at V came to 8 bases and at J to 0 bases, leaving 13 bases not matched to a gene. Per germline, CDR1 KGHSH and CDR2 LQKENI. CDR3 length equals 19 residues. The whole variable domain, remainder taken from reference TRBV18 and TRBJ2-6, is NAGVMQNPRHLVRRRGQEARLRCSPMKGHSHVYWYRQLPEEGLKFMVYLQKENIIDESGMPKERFSAEFPKEGPSILRIQQVVRGDSAAYFCASTAGQGSPSSGANVLTFGAGSRLTVL.

The chain has TRBV27 and TRBJ2-1, with TRBD2 as a possible D gene (6 bases). V was clipped by 3 bases and J by 8 bases, with 14 bases between them. This CDR3 is built from 14 residues. CDR1 is MNHEY, CDR2 SMNVEV, per germline (reference sequence). The CDR3 DNA sequence: TGTGCCAGCAGTTTTGGAAGCGGGTGGGATGAGCAGTTCTTC. It codes for CASSFGSGWDEQFF.

This clonotype was detected ten times or more. The chain joins TRBV18 to TRBJ2-1, with a possible D match to TRBD1 (6 bases). V lost 1 base and J lost 7, with 8 bases in between. Germline V CDR1 and CDR2: KGHSH, LQKENI. The CDR3 runs 13 residues. This CDR3 reads CASSPLRGNEQFF. CDR3 in DNA: TGTGCCAGCTCACCACTCAGGGGAAATGAGCAGTTCTTC. The variable domain in full, completed from reference TRBV18 and TRBJ2-1, reads NAGVMQNPRHLVRRRGQEARLRCSPMKGHSHVYWYRQLPEEGLKFMVYLQKENIIDESGMPKERFSAEFPKEGPSILRIQQVVRGDSAAYFCASSPLRGNEQFFGPGTRLTVL.